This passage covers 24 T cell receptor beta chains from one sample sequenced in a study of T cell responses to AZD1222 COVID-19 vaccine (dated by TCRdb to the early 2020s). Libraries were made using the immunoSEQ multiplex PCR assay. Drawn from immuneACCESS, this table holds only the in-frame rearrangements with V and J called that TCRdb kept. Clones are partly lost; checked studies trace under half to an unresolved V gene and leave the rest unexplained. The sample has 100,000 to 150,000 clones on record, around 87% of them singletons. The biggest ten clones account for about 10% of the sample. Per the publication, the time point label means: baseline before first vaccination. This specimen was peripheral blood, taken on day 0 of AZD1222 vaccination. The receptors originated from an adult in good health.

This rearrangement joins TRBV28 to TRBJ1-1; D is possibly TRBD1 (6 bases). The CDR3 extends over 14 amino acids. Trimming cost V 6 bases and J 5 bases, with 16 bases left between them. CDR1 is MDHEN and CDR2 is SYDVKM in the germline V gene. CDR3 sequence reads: CASSPVGARTEAFF. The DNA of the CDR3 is TGTGCCAGCAGCCCTGTGGGGGCGCGGACTGAAGCTTTCTTT.

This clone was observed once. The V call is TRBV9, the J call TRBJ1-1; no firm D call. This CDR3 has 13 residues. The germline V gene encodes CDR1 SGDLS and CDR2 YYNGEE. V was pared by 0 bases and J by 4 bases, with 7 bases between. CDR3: CASSVVSGTEAFF. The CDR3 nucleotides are TGTGCCAGCAGCGTAGTTTCAGGCACTGAAGCTTTCTTT.

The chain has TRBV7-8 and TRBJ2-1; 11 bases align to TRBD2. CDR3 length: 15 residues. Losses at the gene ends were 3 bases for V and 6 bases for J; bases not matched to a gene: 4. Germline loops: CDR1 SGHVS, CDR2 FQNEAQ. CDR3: CASSFFLAGGNEQFF. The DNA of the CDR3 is TGTGCCAGCAGCTTCTTTCTAGCGGGGGGCAATGAGCAGTTCTTC.

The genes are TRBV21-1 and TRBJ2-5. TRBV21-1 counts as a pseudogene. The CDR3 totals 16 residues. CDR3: CASPAMNGGNQETQYF. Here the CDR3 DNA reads TGTGCCAGCCCAGCAATGAATGGTGGAAACCAAGAGACCCAGTACTTC.

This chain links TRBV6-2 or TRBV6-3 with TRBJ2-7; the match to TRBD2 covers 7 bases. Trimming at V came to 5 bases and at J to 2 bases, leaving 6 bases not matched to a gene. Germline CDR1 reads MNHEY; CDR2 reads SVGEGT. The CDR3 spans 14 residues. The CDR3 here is CASSNPGLPYEQYF. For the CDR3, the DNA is TGTGCCAGCAGTAACCCGGGACTACCCTACGAGCAGTACTTC.

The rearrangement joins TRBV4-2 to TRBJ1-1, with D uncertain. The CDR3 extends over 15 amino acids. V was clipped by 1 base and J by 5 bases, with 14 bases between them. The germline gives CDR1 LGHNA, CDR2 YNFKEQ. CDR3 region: CASSQVGGLQTEAFF. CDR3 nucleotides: TGTGCCAGCAGCCAAGTTGGAGGGCTCCAGACTGAAGCTTTCTTT.

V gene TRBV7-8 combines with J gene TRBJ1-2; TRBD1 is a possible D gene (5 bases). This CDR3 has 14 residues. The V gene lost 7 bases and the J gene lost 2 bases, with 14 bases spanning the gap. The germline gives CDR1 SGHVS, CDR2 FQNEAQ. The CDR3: CASNRVAGNYGYTF. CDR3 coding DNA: TGTGCCAGCAACAGAGTAGCAGGGAACTATGGCTACACCTTC.

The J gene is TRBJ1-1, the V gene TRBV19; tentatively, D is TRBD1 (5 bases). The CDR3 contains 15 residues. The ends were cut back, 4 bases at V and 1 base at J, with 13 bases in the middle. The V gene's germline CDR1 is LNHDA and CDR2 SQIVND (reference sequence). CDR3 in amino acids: CASSTPGWGNTEAFF. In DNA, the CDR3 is TGTGCCAGTAGTACCCCAGGGTGGGGGAACACTGAAGCTTTCTTT.

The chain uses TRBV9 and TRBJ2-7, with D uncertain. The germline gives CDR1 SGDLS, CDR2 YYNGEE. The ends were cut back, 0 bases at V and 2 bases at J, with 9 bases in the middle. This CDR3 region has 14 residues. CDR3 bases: TGTGCCAGCAGCGTAGTCGACGCGACCTACGAGCAGTACTTC. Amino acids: CASSVVDATYEQYF. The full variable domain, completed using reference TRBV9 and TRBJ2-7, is DSGVTQTPKHLITATGQRVTLRCSPRSGDLSVYWYQQSLDQGLQFLIQYYNGEERAKGNILERFSAQQFPDLHSELNLSSLELGDSALYFCASSVVDATYEQYFGPGTRLTVT.

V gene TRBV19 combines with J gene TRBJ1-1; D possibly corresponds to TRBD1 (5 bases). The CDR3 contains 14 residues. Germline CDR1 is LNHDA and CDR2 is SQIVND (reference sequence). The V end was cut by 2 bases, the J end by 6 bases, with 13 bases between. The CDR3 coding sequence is TGTGCCAGTAGTATACAGAGGGTGGGGGCTGAAGCTTTCTTT. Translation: CASSIQRVGAEAFF.

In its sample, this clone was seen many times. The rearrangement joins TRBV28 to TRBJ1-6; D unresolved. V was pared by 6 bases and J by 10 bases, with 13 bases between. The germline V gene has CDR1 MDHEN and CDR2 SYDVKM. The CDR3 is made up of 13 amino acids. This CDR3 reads CASSPPPRSPLHF. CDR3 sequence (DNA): TGTGCCAGCAGCCCACCACCTAGGTCACCCCTCCACTTT.

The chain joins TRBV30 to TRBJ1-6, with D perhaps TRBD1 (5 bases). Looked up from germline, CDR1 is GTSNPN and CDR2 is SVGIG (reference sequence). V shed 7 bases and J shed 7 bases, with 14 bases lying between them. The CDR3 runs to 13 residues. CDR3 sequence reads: CALSGGGNSPLHF. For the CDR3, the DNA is TGTGCCTTATCCGGCGGGGGAAATTCACCCCTCCACTTT.

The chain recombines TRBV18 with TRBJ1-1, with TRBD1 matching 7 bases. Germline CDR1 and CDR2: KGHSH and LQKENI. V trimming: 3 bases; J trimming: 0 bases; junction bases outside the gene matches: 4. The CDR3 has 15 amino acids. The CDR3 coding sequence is TGTGCCAGCTCACCTTTACAGGGGATGAACACTGAAGCTTTCTTT. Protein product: CASSPLQGMNTEAFF.

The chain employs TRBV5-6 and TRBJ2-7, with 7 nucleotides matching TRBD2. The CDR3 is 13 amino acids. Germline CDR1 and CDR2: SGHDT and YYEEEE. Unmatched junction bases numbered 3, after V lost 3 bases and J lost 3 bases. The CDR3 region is CASSSGEGYEQYF. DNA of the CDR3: TGTGCCAGCAGCTCGGGGGAGGGCTACGAGCAGTACTTC. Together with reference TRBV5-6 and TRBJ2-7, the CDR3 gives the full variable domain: DAGVTQSPTHLIKTRGQQVTLRCSPKSGHDTVSWYQQALGQGPQFIFQYYEEEERQRGNFPDRFSGHQFPNYSSELNVNALLLGDSALYLCASSSGEGYEQYFGPGTRLTVT.

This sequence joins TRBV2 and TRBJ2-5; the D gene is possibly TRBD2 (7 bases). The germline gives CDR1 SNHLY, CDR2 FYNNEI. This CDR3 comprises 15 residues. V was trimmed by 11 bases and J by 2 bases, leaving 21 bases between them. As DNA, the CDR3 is TGTGCCCGCACGGGGGGCGGGGGATTTCAAGAGACCCAGTACTTC. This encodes CARTGGGGFQETQYF.

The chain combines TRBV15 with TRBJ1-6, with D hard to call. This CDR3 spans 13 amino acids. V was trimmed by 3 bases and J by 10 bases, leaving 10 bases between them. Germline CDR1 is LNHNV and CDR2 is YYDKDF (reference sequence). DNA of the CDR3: TGTGCCACCAGCAGGGTTCAGCTGTCACCCCTCCACTTT. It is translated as CATSRVQLSPLHF.

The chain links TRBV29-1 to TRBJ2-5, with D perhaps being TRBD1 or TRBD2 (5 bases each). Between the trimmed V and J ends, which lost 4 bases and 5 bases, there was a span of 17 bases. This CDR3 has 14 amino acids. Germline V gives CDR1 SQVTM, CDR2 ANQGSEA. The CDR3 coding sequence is TGCAGCGTTGGGGGACGGCAGACAGCGGAGACCCAGTACTTC. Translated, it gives CSVGGRQTAETQYF.

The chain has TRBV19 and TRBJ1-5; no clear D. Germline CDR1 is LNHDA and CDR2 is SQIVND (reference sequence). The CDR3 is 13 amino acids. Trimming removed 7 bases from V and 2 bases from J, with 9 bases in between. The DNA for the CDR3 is TGTGCCAGTAACGAGGGAGGCAATCAGCCCCAGCATTTT. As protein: CASNEGGNQPQHF.

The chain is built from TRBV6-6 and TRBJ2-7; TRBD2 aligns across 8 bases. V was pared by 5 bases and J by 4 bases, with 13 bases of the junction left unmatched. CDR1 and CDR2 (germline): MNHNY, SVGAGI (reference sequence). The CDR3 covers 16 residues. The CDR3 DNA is TGTGCCAGCAGTATGGGACTAGTCGGTATTGGGTACGAGCAGTACTTC. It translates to CASSMGLVGIGYEQYF.

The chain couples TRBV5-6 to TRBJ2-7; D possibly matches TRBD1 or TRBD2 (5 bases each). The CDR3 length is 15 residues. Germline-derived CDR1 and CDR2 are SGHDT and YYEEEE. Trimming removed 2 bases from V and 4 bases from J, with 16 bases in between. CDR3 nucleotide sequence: TGTGCCAGCAGCTTTGGGTCAGGGACGGTGTACGAGCAGTACTTC. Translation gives CASSFGSGTVYEQYF.

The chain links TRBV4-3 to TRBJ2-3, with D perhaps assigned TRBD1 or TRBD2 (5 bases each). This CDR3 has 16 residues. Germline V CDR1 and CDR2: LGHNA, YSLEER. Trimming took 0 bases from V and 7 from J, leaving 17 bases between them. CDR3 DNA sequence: TGCGCCAGCAGCCAAGATCTCGGGGCTGAGCGACATACGCAGTATTTT. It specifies CASSQDLGAERHTQYF.

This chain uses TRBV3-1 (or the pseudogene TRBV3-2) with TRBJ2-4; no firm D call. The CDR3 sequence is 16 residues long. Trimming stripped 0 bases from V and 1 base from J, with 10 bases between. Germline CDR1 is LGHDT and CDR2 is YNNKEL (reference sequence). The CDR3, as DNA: TGTGCCAGCAGCCAAGAACAGTTATTGGCCAAAAACATTCAGTACTTC. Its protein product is CASSQEQLLAKNIQYF.

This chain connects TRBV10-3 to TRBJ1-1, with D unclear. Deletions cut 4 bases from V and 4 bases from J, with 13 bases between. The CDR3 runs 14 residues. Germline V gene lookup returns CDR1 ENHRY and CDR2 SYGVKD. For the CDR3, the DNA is TGTGCCATCAGTGTGAGTGGAGCGGGCACTGAAGCTTTCTTT. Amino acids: CAISVSGAGTEAFF.

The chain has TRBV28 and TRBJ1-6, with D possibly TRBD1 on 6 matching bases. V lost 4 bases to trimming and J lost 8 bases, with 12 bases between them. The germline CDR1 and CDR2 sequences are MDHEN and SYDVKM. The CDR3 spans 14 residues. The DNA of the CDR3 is TGTGCCAGCAGTTCCCAGGGGTGGGATTCACCCCTCCACTTT. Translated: CASSSQGWDSPLHF.